This T cell receptor (beta chain) was retrieved from a study of CD8 T cells in Susac syndrome. Germline CDR1 MDHEN, CDR2 SYDVKM. This CDR3 is 14 amino acids long. Trimming pared 6 bases from V and 3 bases from J, leaving 15 bases between. cDNA came from approximately 0.5 to 1 ug RNA primed by random hexamers. immunoSEQ multiplex PCR amplified TCR beta CDR3 across 54 Vbeta, 13 Jbeta. From the immunoSEQ multiplex PCR reads, TCRdb called clonotypes with MiXCR, one entry per CDR3 protein. The data contain fewer than 200,000 distinct CDR3 sequences, around 96% of them singletons. Of note for this clonotype: Its antigen is not known.

CD8+ and CD4+ T cells were negatively isolated; TEMRA cells were FACS-enriched. Study-level results: Regarding the TCR sequencing and HLA analysis, the study admitted that a relatively small number of individuals were involved.

The chain recombines TRBV28 with TRBJ2-7; D tentatively fits TRBD1 or TRBD2 (6 bases each). The TCR originated in a human donor in good health. Sequencing input: CD4+ T cells from PBMCs. The CDR3, as DNA: TGTGCCAGCAGACGACAGGAGGGGCTCTACGAGCAGTACTTC. Translated: CASRRQEGLYEQYF.